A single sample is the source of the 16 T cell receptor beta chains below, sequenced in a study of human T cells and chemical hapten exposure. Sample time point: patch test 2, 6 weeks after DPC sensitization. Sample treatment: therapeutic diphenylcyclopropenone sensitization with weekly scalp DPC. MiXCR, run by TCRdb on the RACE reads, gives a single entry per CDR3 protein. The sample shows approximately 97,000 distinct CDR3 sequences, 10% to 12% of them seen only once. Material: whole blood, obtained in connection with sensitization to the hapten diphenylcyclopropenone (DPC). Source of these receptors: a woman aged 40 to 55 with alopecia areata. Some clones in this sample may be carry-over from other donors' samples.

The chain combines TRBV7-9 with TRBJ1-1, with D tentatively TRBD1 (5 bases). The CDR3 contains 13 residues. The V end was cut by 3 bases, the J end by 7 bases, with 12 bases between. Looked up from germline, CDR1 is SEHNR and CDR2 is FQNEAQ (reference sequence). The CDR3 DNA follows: TGTGCCAGCAGCTTCACGAGACAGATTGAAGCTTTCTTT. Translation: CASSFTRQIEAFF. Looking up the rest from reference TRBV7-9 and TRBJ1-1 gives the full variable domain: DTGVSQNPRHKITKRGQNVTFRCDPISEHNRLYWYRQTLGQGPEFLTYFQNEAQLEKSRLLSDRFSAERPKGSFSTLEIQRTEQGDSAMYLCASSFTRQIEAFFGQGTRLTVV.

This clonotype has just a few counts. The CDR3 reads CASSLLIIPNTGELFF. The CDR3 DNA sequence: TGTGCCAGCAGCTTACTTATTATTCCGAACACCGGGGAGCTGTTTTTT. The chain uses TRBV11-2 and TRBJ2-2; D uncertain. Looked up from germline, CDR1 is SGHAT and CDR2 is FQNNGV. V dropped 2 bases and J dropped 0 bases, with 10 bases sitting between them. The CDR3 loop spans 16 amino acids.

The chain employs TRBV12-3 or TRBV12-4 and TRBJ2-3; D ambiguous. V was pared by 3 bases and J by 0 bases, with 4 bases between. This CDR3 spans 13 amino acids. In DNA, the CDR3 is TGTGCCAGCAGTTTGGACAGCACAGATACGCAGTATTTT. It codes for CASSLDSTDTQYF.

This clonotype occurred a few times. This chain's CDR3 is CASSWTSGGQNTGELFF. The CDR3 DNA is TGTGCCAGCAGCTGGACTAGCGGGGGCCAGAACACCGGGGAGCTGTTTTTT. The V and J genes are TRBV7-2 and TRBJ2-2, with 13 nucleotides matching TRBD2. CDR1 and CDR2 from the germline V gene are SGHTA and FQGNSA. With 4 bases clipped from V and 1 base from J, the junction kept 3 bases outside the gene matches. This CDR3 comprises 17 residues.

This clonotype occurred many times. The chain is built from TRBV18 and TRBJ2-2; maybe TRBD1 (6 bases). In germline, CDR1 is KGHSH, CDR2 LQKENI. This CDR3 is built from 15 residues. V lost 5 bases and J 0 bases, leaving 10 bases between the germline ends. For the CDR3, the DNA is TGTGCCAGCTCAGTACAGGGCCCGAACACCGGGGAGCTGTTTTTT. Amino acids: CASSVQGPNTGELFF.

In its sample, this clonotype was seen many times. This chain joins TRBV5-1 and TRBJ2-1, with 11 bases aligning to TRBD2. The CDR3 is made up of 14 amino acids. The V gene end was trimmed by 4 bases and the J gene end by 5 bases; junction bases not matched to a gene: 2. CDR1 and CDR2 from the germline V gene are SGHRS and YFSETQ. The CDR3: CASSELAGDNEQFF. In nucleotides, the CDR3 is TGCGCCAGCAGCGAACTAGCGGGAGACAATGAGCAGTTCTTC.

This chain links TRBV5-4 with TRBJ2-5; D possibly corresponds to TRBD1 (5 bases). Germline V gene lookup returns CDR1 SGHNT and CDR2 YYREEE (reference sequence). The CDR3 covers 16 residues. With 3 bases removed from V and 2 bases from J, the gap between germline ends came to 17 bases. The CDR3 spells CASSWGLWAAQETQYF. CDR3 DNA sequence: TGTGCCAGCAGCTGGGGCTTGTGGGCAGCGCAAGAGACCCAGTACTTC.

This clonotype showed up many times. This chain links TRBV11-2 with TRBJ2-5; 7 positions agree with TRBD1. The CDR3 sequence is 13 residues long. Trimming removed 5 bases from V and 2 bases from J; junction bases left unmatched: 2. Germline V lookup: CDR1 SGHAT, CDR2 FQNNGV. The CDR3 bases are TGTGCCAGCAGCAGGGACAGTCAAGAGACCCAGTACTTC. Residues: CASSRDSQETQYF.

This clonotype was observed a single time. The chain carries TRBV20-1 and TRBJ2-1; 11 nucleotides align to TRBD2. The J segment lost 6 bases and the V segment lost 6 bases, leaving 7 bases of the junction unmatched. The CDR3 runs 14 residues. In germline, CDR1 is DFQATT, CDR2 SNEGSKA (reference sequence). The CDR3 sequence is CSAALSGGVNEQFF. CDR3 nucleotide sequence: TGCAGTGCCGCACTTAGCGGGGGGGTCAATGAGCAGTTCTTC.

The CDR3 region has the DNA TGCAGTGCTCCAGAGGGGGCGCGGGAGCAGTACTTC. This gives the protein CSAPEGAREQYF. This chain uses TRBV20-1 with TRBJ2-7, with 7 bases lining up with TRBD1. CDR3 length: 12 amino acids. Germline V gives CDR1 DFQATT, CDR2 SNEGSKA (reference sequence). Germline trimming cut 5 bases from V and 7 bases from J; bases unmatched to any gene: 8.

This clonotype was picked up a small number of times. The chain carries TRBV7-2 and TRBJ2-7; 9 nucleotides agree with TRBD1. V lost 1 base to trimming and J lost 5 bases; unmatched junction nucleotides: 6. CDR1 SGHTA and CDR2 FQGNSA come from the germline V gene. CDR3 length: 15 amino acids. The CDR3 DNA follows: TGTGCCAGCAGCTTAGAACAGGGGGCCGGCCACGAGCAGTACTTC. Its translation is CASSLEQGAGHEQYF.

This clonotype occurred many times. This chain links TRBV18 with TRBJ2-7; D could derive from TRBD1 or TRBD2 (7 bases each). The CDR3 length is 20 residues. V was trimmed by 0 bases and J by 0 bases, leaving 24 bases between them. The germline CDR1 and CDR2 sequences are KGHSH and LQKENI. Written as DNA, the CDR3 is TGTGCCAGCTCACCACCGGGAGGGGGAACCGGGACAGCGAGCTCCTACGAGCAGTACTTC. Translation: CASSPPGGGTGTASSYEQYF.

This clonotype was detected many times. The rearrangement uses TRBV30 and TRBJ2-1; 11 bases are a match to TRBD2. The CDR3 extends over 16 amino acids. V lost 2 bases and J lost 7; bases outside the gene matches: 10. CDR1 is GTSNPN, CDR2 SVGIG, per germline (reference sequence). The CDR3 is CAWSLILAGVRNEQFF. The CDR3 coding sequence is TGTGCCTGGAGTCTGATACTAGCGGGAGTGAGGAATGAGCAGTTCTTC.

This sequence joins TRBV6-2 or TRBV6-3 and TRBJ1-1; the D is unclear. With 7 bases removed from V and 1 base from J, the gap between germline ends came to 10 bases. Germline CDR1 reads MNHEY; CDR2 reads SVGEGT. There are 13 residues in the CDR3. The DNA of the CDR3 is TGTGCCAGCACCCCCGGGTCGAACACTGAAGCTTTCTTT. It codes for CASTPGSNTEAFF.

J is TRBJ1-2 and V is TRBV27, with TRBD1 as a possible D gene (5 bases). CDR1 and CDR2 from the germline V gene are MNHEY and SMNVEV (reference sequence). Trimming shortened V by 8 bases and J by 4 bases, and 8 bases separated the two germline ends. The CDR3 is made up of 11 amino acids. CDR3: CASDGGYGYTF. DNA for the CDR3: TGTGCCAGCGATGGGGGCTATGGCTACACCTTC.

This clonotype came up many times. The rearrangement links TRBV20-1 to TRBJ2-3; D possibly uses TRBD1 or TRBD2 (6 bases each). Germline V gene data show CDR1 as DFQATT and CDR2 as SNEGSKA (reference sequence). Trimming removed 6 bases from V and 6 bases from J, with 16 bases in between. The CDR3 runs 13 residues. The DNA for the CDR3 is TGCAGTGCCGAAGGGGGGCGAAGGGATACGCAGTATTTT. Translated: CSAEGGRRDTQYF.